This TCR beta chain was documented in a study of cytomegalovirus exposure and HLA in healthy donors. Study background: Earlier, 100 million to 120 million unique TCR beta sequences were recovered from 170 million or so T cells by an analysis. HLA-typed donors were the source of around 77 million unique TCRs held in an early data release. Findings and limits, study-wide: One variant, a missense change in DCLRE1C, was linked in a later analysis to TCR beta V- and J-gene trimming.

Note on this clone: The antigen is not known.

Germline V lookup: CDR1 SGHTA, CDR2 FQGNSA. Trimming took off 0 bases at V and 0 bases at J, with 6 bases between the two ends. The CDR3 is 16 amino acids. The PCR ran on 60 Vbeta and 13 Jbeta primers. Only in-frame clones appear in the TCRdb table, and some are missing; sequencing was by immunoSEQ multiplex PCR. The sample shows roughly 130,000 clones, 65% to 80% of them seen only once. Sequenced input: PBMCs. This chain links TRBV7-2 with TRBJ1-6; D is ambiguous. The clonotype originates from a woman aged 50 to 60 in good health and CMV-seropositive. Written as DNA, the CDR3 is TGTGCCAGCAGCTTAGCGCCTAGCTCCTATAATTCACCCCTCCACTTT. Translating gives CASSLAPSSYNSPLHF.